Below, one T cell receptor beta chain is given with its context. The germline CDR1 and CDR2 sequences are SGHRS and YFSETQ. The CDR3 contains 14 residues. Trimming took off 3 bases at V and 2 bases at J, with 11 bases between the two ends. This entry is derived from a study of blood T cell repertoires in COVID-19. Clones were sequenced by immunoSEQ multiplex PCR, and TCRdb holds only the in-frame ones, with some missing. The repertoire holds about 53,000 clones, with roughly 89% as singletons. Sequenced input: peripheral blood. The rearrangement uses TRBV5-1 and TRBJ2-5; D gene ambiguous. The source of this sequence is a man aged 60 to 69 with active COVID-19. CDR3 region: CASSSQNSQETQYF. CDR3 sequence (DNA): TGCGCCAGCAGCTCACAGAACTCTCAAGAGACCCAGTACTTC.